This T cell receptor beta chain is from a study of cytomegalovirus exposure and HLA in healthy donors. This CDR3 has 16 amino acids. Trimming took 1 base from V and 0 from J, leaving 13 bases between them. The germline gives CDR1 LGHNT, CDR2 FRNRAP. The PCR ran on 60 Vbeta and 13 Jbeta primers. Only in-frame clones appear in the TCRdb table, and some are missing; sequencing was by immunoSEQ multiplex PCR. Its table records about 200,000 clones. The specimen was PBMCs. The TCR was taken from a woman between 25 and 40 years old in good health and CMV-seropositive. This chain uses TRBV12-5 with TRBJ2-7; D is possibly TRBD1 (6 bases). CDR3 sequence: CASGLERQDGSYEQYF. CDR3 coding DNA: TGTGCTAGTGGTTTGGAACGACAGGATGGCTCCTACGAGCAGTACTTC.